A single sample gave rise to the 14 T cell receptor beta chains below, sequenced in a study of blood T cell repertoires in COVID-19. Data came from immunoSEQ multiplex PCR; TCRdb stores just in-frame clones and leaves some out. The sample holds roughly 150,000 clones, approximately 91% seen once. The sequenced material came from peripheral blood. The receptors shown here come from a woman in her sixties or seventies with acute or convalescent COVID-19.

V is TRBV12-2 and J is TRBJ1-3; the D call of TRBD1 is as the table states it, not checked on the DNA. TRBV12-2 is tagged as a pseudogene. The CDR3 has 19 residues. The CDR3 DNA reads TGTGCAAGTCGCCCTAGGGACATTTCAAATTGGTCGACTGGAAACACCATATATTTT. Translating gives CASRPRDISNWSTGNTIYF.

This chain links TRBV7-2 with TRBJ1-4; 9 positions match TRBD1. V lost 4 bases to trimming and J lost 4 bases; unmatched junction nucleotides: 4. CDR3 length: 15 amino acids. The germline gives CDR1 SGHTA, CDR2 FQGNSA. The CDR3 loop is CASSWRTGDNEKLFF. The CDR3 bases are TGTGCCAGCAGCTGGAGGACAGGGGATAATGAAAAACTGTTTTTT. Full variable domain (rest looked up from reference TRBV7-2 and TRBJ1-4): GAGVSQSPSNKVTEKGKDVELRCDPISGHTALYWYRQSLGQGLEFLIYFQGNSAPDKSGLPSDRFSAERTGGSVSTLTIQRTQQEDSAVYLCASSWRTGDNEKLFFGSGTQLSVL.

The rearrangement links TRBV5-1 to TRBJ1-2; D may be TRBD1 (5 bases). Trimming left V 4 bases short and J 8 bases short, with 18 bases between. This CDR3 spans 14 amino acids. Germline values: CDR1 SGHRS, CDR2 YFSETQ. In nucleotides, the CDR3 is TGCGCCAGCAGCGAGTCCCAGGGCCGTGGGGGCTACACCTTC. Translation gives CASSESQGRGGYTF.

This chain links TRBV13 with TRBJ1-2; 8 nucleotides match TRBD1. Germline V gene lookup returns CDR1 PRHDT and CDR2 FYEKMQ (reference sequence). The CDR3 runs 12 residues. J was trimmed by 7 bases and V by 4 bases; bases with no gene match: 2. The CDR3 sequence is CASSWTGFGYTF. In DNA, the CDR3 is TGTGCCAGCAGCTGGACAGGGTTTGGCTACACCTTC.

The gene calls are TRBV6-5 and TRBJ1-5, with a weak D call TRBD1 (5 bases). The CDR3 has 14 residues. V lost 6 bases and J 2 bases, leaving 11 bases between the germline ends. Germline CDR1 MNHEY, CDR2 SVGAGI. This chain's CDR3 is CASRTQGGNQPQHF. The CDR3 DNA follows: TGTGCCAGCAGAACGCAGGGTGGCAATCAGCCCCAGCATTTT.

This sequence joins TRBV5-6 and TRBJ1-6; the match to TRBD1 covers 10 bases. Germline CDR1 reads SGHDT; CDR2 reads YYEEEE. The CDR3 runs 15 residues. After removal of 3 bases from V and 10 bases from J, the junction contained 7 bases not matched to a gene. In DNA, the CDR3 is TGTGCCAGCAGCTGGGGGACAGGGGTAAACTCACCCCTCCACTTT. Its protein is CASSWGTGVNSPLHF.

There are a few counts of this clone. J is TRBJ1-2 and V is TRBV5-5; TRBD1 aligns across 7 bases. The CDR3 extends over 15 amino acids. CDR1 SGHKS and CDR2 YYEKEE come from the germline V gene (reference sequence). With 1 base clipped from V and 8 bases from J, the junction kept 11 bases outside the gene matches. DNA of the CDR3: TGTGCCAGCAGCTTGCCCCACGGACAGGTAGCCGGCTACACCTTC. Encoded protein: CASSLPHGQVAGYTF.

The chain couples TRBV14 to TRBJ1-5; no clear D. The V end lost 0 bases, the J end lost 6 bases, and 6 bases lay between the germline ends. The V gene's germline CDR1 is SGHDN and CDR2 FVKESK. This CDR3 region has 13 residues. CDR3 nucleotide sequence: TGTGCCAGCAGCCAAGATTCTGTTCAGCCCCAGCATTTT. Encoded protein: CASSQDSVQPQHF.

A few counts support this clone. This chain joins TRBV3-1 (or the pseudogene TRBV3-2) and TRBJ2-1; D is ambiguous. The germline CDR1 and CDR2 sequences are LGHDT and YNNKEL (reference sequence). The CDR3 consists of 15 residues. V was trimmed by 4 bases and J by 5 bases, leaving 15 bases between them. CDR3 amino acids: CASSPYPYTHNEQFF. In DNA, the CDR3 is TGTGCCAGCAGCCCCTACCCATATACCCACAATGAGCAGTTCTTC.

J is TRBJ2-5 and V is TRBV3-1 (or the pseudogene TRBV3-2); TRBD2 aligns across 13 bases. V was pared by 1 base and J by 0 bases, with 8 bases of the junction left unmatched. Germline V gene data show CDR1 as LGHDT and CDR2 as YNNKEL (reference sequence). CDR3 length: 19 amino acids. The CDR3 DNA reads as TGTGCCAGCAGCCAAGTGGGGCAGACTAGCGGGGGGTACCAAGAGACCCAGTACTTC. The encoded protein is CASSQVGQTSGGYQETQYF.

As for this clone: Additional DNA sequences in this sample encode the identical CDR3. This chain uses TRBV7-9 with TRBJ2-7, with TRBD1 as a possible D gene (6 bases). In germline, CDR1 is SEHNR, CDR2 FQNEAQ (reference sequence). V was cut by 0 bases and J by 2 bases, with 8 bases left in between. The CDR3 contains 14 residues. CDR3 nucleotides: TGTGCCAGCAGCTTAGCCGGGACACCCTACGAGCAGTACTTC. This gives the protein CASSLAGTPYEQYF.

The chain carries TRBV9 and TRBJ1-4; D is unclear. There are 15 residues in the CDR3. The V end lost 3 bases, the J end lost 3 bases, and 12 bases lay between the germline ends. Per the germline V gene, CDR1 is SGDLS and CDR2 is YYNGEE. CDR3 sequence: CASSARSGSNEKLFF. As DNA, the CDR3 is TGTGCCAGCAGCGCGAGGTCGGGTTCTAATGAAAAACTGTTTTTT.

V and J are TRBV4-1 and TRBJ2-7, with D possibly matching TRBD1 (5 bases). CDR3 length: 18 residues. CDR1 and CDR2 (germline): MGHRA, YSYEKL. Trimming removed 3 bases from V and 1 base from J, with 22 bases in between. CDR3 sequence (DNA): TGCGCCAGCAGCCAGCAGGGTGTGAATGTACAACGATCCTACGAGCAGTACTTC. As protein: CASSQQGVNVQRSYEQYF.

This chain connects TRBV3-1 (or the pseudogene TRBV3-2) to TRBJ2-2, with D possibly TRBD2 on 6 matching bases. The CDR3 is 16 amino acids. Germline V gene sequence: CDR1 LGHDT, CDR2 YNNKEL (reference sequence). V was shortened by 2 bases and J by 6 bases, with 16 bases between the two germline ends. CDR3 DNA: TGTGCCAGCAGCCAAACGCGGGGAAGGAGGGCCGGGGAGCTGTTTTTT. It specifies CASSQTRGRRAGELFF.